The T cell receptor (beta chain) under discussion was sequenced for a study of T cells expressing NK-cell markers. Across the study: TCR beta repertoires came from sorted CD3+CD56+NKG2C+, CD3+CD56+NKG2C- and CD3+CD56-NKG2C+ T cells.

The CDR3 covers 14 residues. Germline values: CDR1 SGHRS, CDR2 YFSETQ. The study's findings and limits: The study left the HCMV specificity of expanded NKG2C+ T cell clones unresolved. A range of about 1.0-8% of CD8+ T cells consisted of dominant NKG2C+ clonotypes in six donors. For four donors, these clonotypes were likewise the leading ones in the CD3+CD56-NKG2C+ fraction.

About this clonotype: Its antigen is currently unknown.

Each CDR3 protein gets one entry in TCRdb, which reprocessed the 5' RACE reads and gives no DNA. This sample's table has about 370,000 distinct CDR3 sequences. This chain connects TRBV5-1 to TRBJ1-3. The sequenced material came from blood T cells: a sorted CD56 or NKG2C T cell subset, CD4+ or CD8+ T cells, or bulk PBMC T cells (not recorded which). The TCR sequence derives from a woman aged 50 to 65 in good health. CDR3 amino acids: CASSFGDSGNTIYF.